The clone carrying this TCR beta chain occurred a few times. This sample was included in a study of T-cell reconstitution after alpha-beta-depleted transplantation in children. This CDR3 has 13 amino acids. Germline V gene data show CDR1 as MNHEY and CDR2 as SVGAGI. Trimming took 2 bases from V and 6 from J; bases not matched to a gene: 4. Molecular barcoding with unique molecular identifiers was used for the TCRbeta library. TCRdb independently ran MiXCR on the PCR reads; one entry per CDR3 protein. The table shows about 500,000 distinct CDR3 sequences, with 30% to 35% occurring only once. This chain links TRBV6-5 with TRBJ2-7; 7 bases match TRBD1. This TCR was sampled from a human donor who donated a stem cell graft to a child with aplastic anemia. This material consisted of PBMCs from the stem cell graft donor, taken from the stem cell graft. In nucleotides, the CDR3 is TGTGCCAGCAGTTACCGACAGGGTAGCGAGCAGTACTTC. It encodes CASSYRQGSEQYF.